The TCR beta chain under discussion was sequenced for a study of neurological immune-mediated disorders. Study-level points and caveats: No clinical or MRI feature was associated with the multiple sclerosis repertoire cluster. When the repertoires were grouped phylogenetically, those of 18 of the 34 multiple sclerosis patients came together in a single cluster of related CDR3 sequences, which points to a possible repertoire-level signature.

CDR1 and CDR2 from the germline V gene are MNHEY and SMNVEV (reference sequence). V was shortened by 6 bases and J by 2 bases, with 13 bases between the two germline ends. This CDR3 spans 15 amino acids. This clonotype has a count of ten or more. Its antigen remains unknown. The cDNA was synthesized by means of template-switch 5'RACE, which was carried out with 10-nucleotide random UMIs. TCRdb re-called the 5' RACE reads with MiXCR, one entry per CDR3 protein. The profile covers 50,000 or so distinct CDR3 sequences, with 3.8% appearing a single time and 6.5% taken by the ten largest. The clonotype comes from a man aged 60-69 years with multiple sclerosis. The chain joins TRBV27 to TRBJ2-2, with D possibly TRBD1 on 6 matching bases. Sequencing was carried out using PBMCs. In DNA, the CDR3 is TGTGCCAGCAGGCTACAGGGATCCAACACCGGGGAGCTGTTTTTT. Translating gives CASRLQGSNTGELFF.